This section outlines one T cell receptor (beta chain) sequence together with its context. The sample originates from a study of blood T cell repertoires in COVID-19. Study at large: Whether acute or convalescent, the COVID-19 samples came from the United States, Italy and Spain. PBMCs, B-cell-depleted T cells, or T cells provided the cDNA or gDNA that made up the material.

V was trimmed by 2 bases and J by 4 bases, leaving 12 bases between them. The germline V gene has CDR1 GTSNPN and CDR2 SVGIG (reference sequence). This CDR3 is 14 amino acids long. Data came from immunoSEQ multiplex PCR; TCRdb stores just in-frame clones and leaves some out. Of roughly 700,000 clones detected, about nine tenths appear once; the ten largest clones hold roughly 0.25%. The source material was peripheral blood. The TCR originated in a woman between 18 and 29 years old with acute or convalescent COVID-19. The V call is TRBV30, the J call TRBJ1-5; D may be TRBD1 (6 bases). The CDR3 here is CAWSLTGPNQPQHF. As DNA, the CDR3 is TGTGCCTGGAGTCTTACAGGGCCAAATCAGCCCCAGCATTTT.